Below, one T cell receptor (beta chain) is given with its context. The antigen is not known. The data belong to a study of OX40 agonist ivuxolimab in advanced cancers. The wider study: The study reported partial responses in three patients: one hepatocellular carcinoma, two cutaneous melanoma.

Clones were sequenced by immunoSEQ multiplex PCR, and TCRdb holds only the in-frame ones, with some missing. Altogether about 79,000 clones are present, 88% being singletons, with the ten largest covering 4.1%. Study-wide points: Researchers report that CD8+ T cells had, on average, more expanded clones than CD4+. Partial responders receiving 0.1-3.0 mg/kg showed among the lowest clonal expansion.

Germline V CDR1 and CDR2: SGHDT, YYEEEE. The CDR3 is made up of 14 amino acids. With 5 bases clipped from V and 4 bases from J, the junction kept 6 bases outside the gene matches. The TCR originated in an adult with an advanced solid tumor such as melanoma, head and neck, liver or kidney cancer. The chain recombines TRBV5-6 with TRBJ1-1, with 9 bases fitting TRBD1. The material was CD4+ or CD8+ T cells sorted from blood, obtained in a trial of the OX40 agonist ivuxolimab. The CDR3 nucleotides read TGTGCCAGCAGGAGGACAGGGGTGGGCACTGAAGCTTTCTTT. Its protein product is CASRRTGVGTEAFF.